The T cell receptor beta chain described here comes from a study of STAT3 mutations in large granular lymphocyte leukemia. On this clone: What it recognizes is unknown.

Clones were sequenced by immunoSEQ multiplex PCR, and TCRdb holds only the in-frame ones, with some missing. The sample gives fewer than 15,000 clones, just over 85% of which show up once; roughly 12% is in the top ten. General study findings and limits: Some patients had persisting codominant clonotypes that could mask small clones. In T-cell large granular lymphocyte leukemia, about half of patients showed multiple immunodominant subclonotypes.

Looked up from germline, CDR1 is SEHNR and CDR2 is FQNEAQ (reference sequence). CDR3 length: 12 residues. V lost 1 base, J lost 4 bases, and 4 bases lay in between. What was sequenced was PBMCs. The gene calls are TRBV7-9 and TRBJ2-5; D unclear. The TCR originated in a human donor with T large granular lymphocyte leukemia. Some clones in this sample may be carry-over from other donors' samples. This CDR3 reads CASSLVGETQYF. Written as DNA, the CDR3 is TGTGCCAGCAGCTTAGTCGGAGAGACCCAGTACTTC.